These 29 T cell receptor beta chains were sequenced from one sample in a study of cytomegalovirus exposure and HLA in healthy donors. The PCR was carried out with 60 Vbeta primers and 13 Jbeta primers. Measured with immunoSEQ multiplex PCR; TCRdb has only the in-frame clones, and not every one. The sample holds about 180,000 clones, about three quarters seen once. The sample comprised PBMCs. All receptors derive from a man aged 40-49 years in good health and CMV-seropositive.

The genes are TRBV5-1 and TRBJ2-1; D is ambiguous. The CDR3 is made up of 14 amino acids. From germline, CDR1 is SGHRS and CDR2 YFSETQ. V was pared by 4 bases and J by 7 bases, with 15 bases between. The CDR3 nucleotides read TGCGCCAGCAGCCGCGGTGAGGCTCGGAATGAGCAGTTCTTC. Protein: CASSRGEARNEQFF. The full variable domain, in which reference TRBV5-1 and TRBJ2-1 provide the parts outside the CDR3, is KAGVTQTPRYLIKTRGQQVTLSCSPISGHRSVSWYQQTPGQGLQFLFEYFSETQRNKGNFPGRFSGRQFSNSRSEMNVSTLELGDSALYLCASSRGEARNEQFFGPGTRLTVL.

The DNA for the CDR3 is TGTGCCAGTAGTGCTCGGGACAGCTATCAGCCCCAGCATTTT. Its translation: CASSARDSYQPQHF. The J gene is TRBJ1-5, the V gene TRBV19; 7 bases map to TRBD1. CDR3 length equals 14 residues. In germline, CDR1 is LNHDA, CDR2 SQIVND (reference sequence). The junction had 6 bases not matched to a gene; V was cut back by 5 bases and J by 5 bases.

This CDR3 is CASSVGQGTEAFF. DNA of the CDR3: TGTGCCAGCAGCGTAGGACAGGGGACTGAAGCTTTCTTT. V is TRBV9 and J is TRBJ1-1, with 8 bases identical to TRBD1. This CDR3 is 13 amino acids long. After removal of 0 bases from V and 5 bases from J, the junction contained 0 bases not matched to a gene. CDR1 SGDLS and CDR2 YYNGEE come from the germline V gene.

This clone was observed once. V and J are TRBV11-3 and TRBJ2-3; 8 nucleotides line up with TRBD2. The germline V gene encodes CDR1 SGHNT and CDR2 YENEEA. After removal of 3 bases from V and 1 base from J, the junction contained 3 bases not matched to a gene. The CDR3 is 15 residues long. CDR3 coding DNA: TGTGCCAGCAGCTTTTTTAGCGGGGGCACAGATACGCAGTATTTT. Residues: CASSFFSGGTDTQYF.

The CDR3 is CSVRPGQTNTEAFF. In nucleotides, the CDR3 is TGCAGCGTCAGACCGGGACAGACGAACACTGAAGCTTTCTTT. The J gene is TRBJ1-1, the V gene TRBV29-1; 7 positions match TRBD1. The junction had 8 bases not matched to a gene; V was cut back by 6 bases and J by 1 base. This CDR3 contains 14 residues. Germline V lookup: CDR1 SQVTM, CDR2 ANQGSEA.

A word on this clone: The sample carries other DNA sequences with the same CDR3. The chain is built from TRBV2 and TRBJ1-2; D unresolved. The CDR3 totals 14 residues. The ends were cut back, 4 bases at V and 2 bases at J, with 11 bases in the middle. Looked up from germline, CDR1 is SNHLY and CDR2 is FYNNEI. The CDR3 sequence is CASSGASTNYGYTF. The CDR3 bases are TGTGCCAGCAGTGGGGCCAGCACCAACTATGGCTACACCTTC.

CDR3 residues: CASSGGVNYGYTF. The CDR3 nucleotides read TGTGCCAGCAGTGGAGGGGTGAACTATGGCTACACCTTC. The chain uses TRBV28 and TRBJ1-2; tentative D call: TRBD1 (5 bases). CDR3 length equals 13 residues. The germline CDR1 and CDR2 sequences are MDHEN and SYDVKM. The V end lost 5 bases, the J end lost 2 bases, and 9 bases lay between the germline ends.

The chain carries TRBV9 and TRBJ2-5; TRBD2 might be the D (7 bases). The CDR3 runs 16 residues. Germline CDR1 SGDLS, CDR2 YYNGEE. The ends were cut back, 3 bases at V and 3 bases at J, with 18 bases in the middle. This CDR3 is CASSEGVGGGKETQYF. The DNA for the CDR3 is TGTGCCAGCAGCGAGGGGGTTGGCGGGGGCAAAGAGACCCAGTACTTC.

The chain carries TRBV6-5 and TRBJ1-3; D remains unclear. The CDR3 has 16 amino acids. Per the germline V gene, CDR1 is MNHEY and CDR2 is SVGAGI. The germline V and J ends were trimmed by 0 bases and 0 bases, with 9 bases remaining between them. The CDR3 nucleotides are TGTGCCAGCAGTTACTCGCGGGTGTCCTCTGGAAACACCATATATTTT. As protein: CASSYSRVSSGNTIYF.

The chain is built from TRBV4-1 and TRBJ1-3; D is unclear. The CDR3 length is 14 residues. Deletions cut 1 base from V and 1 base from J, with 5 bases between. Germline V gene sequence: CDR1 MGHRA, CDR2 YSYEKL. CDR3 sequence: CASSQAGSGNTIYF. The CDR3 DNA sequence: TGCGCCAGCAGCCAAGCAGGATCTGGAAACACCATATATTTT.

V is TRBV5-6 and J is TRBJ2-5; 10 nucleotides agree with TRBD2. The CDR3 spans 13 residues. Germline CDR1 reads SGHDT; CDR2 reads YYEEEE. V dropped 10 bases and J dropped 3; count of bases not matched to a gene: 6. CDR3 residues: CASRTSGKETQYF. For the CDR3, the DNA is TGTGCCTCCCGGACTAGCGGTAAAGAGACCCAGTACTTC.

The rearrangement links TRBV11-3 to TRBJ2-7, with a possible D match to TRBD2 (5 bases). CDR3 length: 12 residues. Germline CDR1 and CDR2: SGHNT and YENEEA. Trimming shortened V by 3 bases and J by 5 bases, and 8 bases separated the two germline ends. The CDR3, as DNA: TGTGCCAGCAGCTTTCCGGGAAACGAGCAGTACTTC. This codes for CASSFPGNEQYF.

This clone was counted between two and nine times. CDR3 residues: CASSEGQENEKLFF. CDR3 nucleotides: TGTGCCAGCAGCGAGGGACAGGAGAATGAAAAACTGTTTTTT. The rearrangement uses TRBV2 and TRBJ1-4; 8 bases align to TRBD1. The CDR3 runs 14 residues. Looked up from germline, CDR1 is SNHLY and CDR2 is FYNNEI. The V and J ends lost 6 bases and 5 bases, in that order; junction bases with no gene match: 5.

A remark on this clone: Distinct nucleotide sequences in the sample also encode this CDR3. DNA for the CDR3: TGTGCCAGCAGCGTAGCGGCAGGGGGTCACAATGAGCAGTTCTTC. As protein: CASSVAAGGHNEQFF. J is TRBJ2-1 and V is TRBV9, with 7 bases identical to TRBD1. This CDR3 is 15 amino acids long. Trimming took 0 bases from V and 5 from J; bases not matched to a gene: 5. Looked up from germline, CDR1 is SGDLS and CDR2 is YYNGEE. Full variable domain (missing parts from reference TRBV9 and TRBJ2-1): DSGVTQTPKHLITATGQRVTLRCSPRSGDLSVYWYQQSLDQGLQFLIQYYNGEERAKGNILERFSAQQFPDLHSELNLSSLELGDSALYFCASSVAAGGHNEQFFGPGTRLTVL.

The chain joins TRBV7-9 to TRBJ1-2; TRBD1 agrees at 9 bases. V lost 5 bases to trimming and J lost 7 bases; unmatched junction nucleotides: 5. Germline loops: CDR1 SEHNR, CDR2 FQNEAQ (reference sequence). The CDR3 is 13 amino acids. The CDR3 DNA sequence: TGTGCCAGCAGCAGCGGACAGGGGACTGGCTACACCTTC. It codes for CASSSGQGTGYTF.

V usage is TRBV29-1 and J usage is TRBJ2-1, with 12 nucleotides matching TRBD2. The germline V gene has CDR1 SQVTM and CDR2 ANQGSEA. After removal of 7 bases from V and 6 bases from J, the junction contained 10 bases not matched to a gene. The CDR3 contains 15 residues. This chain's CDR3 is CSALTLAGGANEQFF. The CDR3 bases are TGCAGCGCCCTCACCCTAGCGGGAGGGGCCAATGAGCAGTTCTTC.

The rearrangement joins TRBV30 to TRBJ1-4; TRBD1 matches at 7 bases. Trimming at V came to 3 bases and at J to 2 bases, leaving 3 bases not matched to a gene. CDR1 is GTSNPN and CDR2 is SVGIG in the germline V gene (reference sequence). The CDR3 loop spans 14 amino acids. CDR3 region: CAWSAGGTNEKLFF. The CDR3 DNA reads as TGTGCCTGGAGCGCAGGGGGGACTAATGAAAAACTGTTTTTT.

The rearrangement uses TRBV28 and TRBJ2-3; 10 bases align to TRBD2. The ends lost 6 bases at V and 2 bases at J; junction bases unmatched: 5. Germline V gene lookup returns CDR1 MDHEN and CDR2 SYDVKM. The CDR3 is made up of 15 amino acids. The CDR3 nucleotides read TGTGCCAGCAGAACCGGACTAGCGGTCACAGATACGCAGTATTTT. The encoded protein is CASRTGLAVTDTQYF.

This chain connects TRBV5-5 to TRBJ2-7; 8 bases line up with TRBD1. Trimming at V came to 0 bases and at J to 3 bases, leaving 5 bases not matched to a gene. Germline loops: CDR1 SGHKS, CDR2 YYEKEE (reference sequence). This CDR3 comprises 15 residues. This chain's CDR3 is CASSLEAQGVYEQYF. In nucleotides, the CDR3 is TGTGCCAGCAGCTTGGAAGCACAGGGGGTCTACGAGCAGTACTTC.

This clone was counted a few times. This sequence joins TRBV14 and TRBJ2-5, with 8 bases fitting TRBD2. The CDR3 covers 17 residues. Germline V gene sequence: CDR1 SGHDN, CDR2 FVKESK. J lost 0 bases, V lost 3 bases, and 9 bases had no gene match. CDR3 in amino acids: CASSQASGRLNQETQYF. The CDR3 DNA is TGTGCCAGCAGCCAGGCTAGCGGGCGCCTAAACCAAGAGACCCAGTACTTC.

The chain employs TRBV2 and TRBJ1-1; D call uncertain. The V gene lost 5 bases and the J gene lost 2 bases, with 9 bases spanning the gap. This CDR3 has 13 amino acids. Germline lookup yields CDR1 SNHLY and CDR2 FYNNEI. The CDR3 reads CASSRDYNTEAFF. The DNA for the CDR3 is TGTGCCAGCAGTCGAGACTACAACACTGAAGCTTTCTTT. Filled out from reference TRBV2 and TRBJ1-1, the complete variable domain reads EPEVTQTPSHQVTQMGQEVILRCVPISNHLYFYWYRQILGQKVEFLVSFYNNEISEKSEIFDDQFSVERPDGSNFTLKIRSTKLEDSAMYFCASSRDYNTEAFFGQGTRLTVV.

This clone has a single count. V and J are TRBV23-1 and TRBJ2-3, with D possibly matching TRBD1 (6 bases). TRBV23-1 is an ORF for which the function is uncertain. This CDR3 contains 17 residues. The V gene lost 6 bases and the J gene lost 2 bases, with 21 bases spanning the gap. The CDR3 protein is CASSPSQQGLDTDTQYF. In DNA, the CDR3 is TGCGCCAGCAGCCCATCGCAACAGGGATTAGACACAGATACGCAGTATTTT.

In this sample, this clone turned up once. The chain has TRBV4-1 and TRBJ2-5; tentative D call: TRBD1 (6 bases). The end of the DNA fits TRBJ2-7 better, so the J call may be wrong. The CDR3 totals 14 residues. CDR1 is MGHRA and CDR2 is YSYEKL in the germline V gene. The CDR3: CASSPAGQPLEQYF. CDR3 coding DNA: TGCGCCAGCAGCCCAGCCGGACAGCCGCTCGAGCAGTACTTC.

The J gene is TRBJ1-4, the V gene TRBV19, with TRBD1 matching over 9 bases. Trimming cost V 6 bases and J 7 bases; bases outside gene matches: 3. In germline, CDR1 is LNHDA, CDR2 SQIVND (reference sequence). The length of the CDR3 is 13 residues. The CDR3 nucleotides are TGTGCCAGTAGGGGGACAGGGAGTGAAAAACTGTTTTTT. It codes for CASRGTGSEKLFF. The variable domain in full, completed from reference TRBV19 and TRBJ1-4, reads DGGITQSPKYLFRKEGQNVTLSCEQNLNHDAMYWYRQDPGQGLRLIYYSQIVNDFQKGDIAEGYSVSREKKESFPLTVTSAQKNPTAFYLCASRGTGSEKLFFGSGTQLSVL.

V gene TRBV28 combines with J gene TRBJ1-1; D gene ambiguous. V lost 2 bases to trimming and J lost 2 bases, with 9 bases between them. The V gene's germline CDR1 is MDHEN and CDR2 SYDVKM. There are 14 residues in the CDR3. The CDR3 region is CASSLRSGNTEAFF. CDR3 DNA sequence: TGTGCCAGCAGTTTAAGGTCGGGAAACACTGAAGCTTTCTTT.

The V and J genes are TRBV2 and TRBJ2-4; 7 nucleotides line up with TRBD1. Germline CDR1 SNHLY, CDR2 FYNNEI. This CDR3 is built from 15 residues. J lost 5 bases, V lost 3 bases, and 7 bases had no gene match. The DNA of the CDR3 is TGTGCCAGCAGTGATCCAGGACAGGAAGAAAACATTCAGTACTTC. Protein sequence: CASSDPGQEENIQYF.

The chain employs TRBV10-1 and TRBJ1-4, with D perhaps matching TRBD1 (6 bases). Trimming removed 6 bases at V and 3 bases at J, with 17 bases between. The CDR3 is 16 amino acids. Per germline, CDR1 WNHNN and CDR2 SYGVQD (reference sequence). Here the CDR3 reads CASREGGGWANEKLFF. The CDR3 DNA reads TGCGCCAGCAGGGAGGGGGGGGGATGGGCTAATGAAAAACTGTTTTTT.

The rearrangement links TRBV10-3 to TRBJ2-1; 12 nucleotides line up with TRBD2. Germline trimming cut 5 bases from V and 5 bases from J; bases unmatched to any gene: 1. CDR3 length: 14 amino acids. Germline V gene data show CDR1 as ENHRY and CDR2 as SYGVKD. In DNA, the CDR3 is TGTGCCATCAGTCGACTAGCGGGAGACAATGAGCAGTTCTTC. Its protein is CAISRLAGDNEQFF.

J is TRBJ2-5 and V is TRBV19, with TRBD2 identical over 8 bases. The CDR3 length is 15 residues. With V trimmed by 6 bases and J by 2 bases, 8 bases remained unmatched. Germline V lookup: CDR1 LNHDA, CDR2 SQIVND (reference sequence). This CDR3 is CASRPRTGGQETQYF. For the CDR3, the DNA is TGTGCCAGTAGACCTCGAACGGGAGGGCAAGAGACCCAGTACTTC.